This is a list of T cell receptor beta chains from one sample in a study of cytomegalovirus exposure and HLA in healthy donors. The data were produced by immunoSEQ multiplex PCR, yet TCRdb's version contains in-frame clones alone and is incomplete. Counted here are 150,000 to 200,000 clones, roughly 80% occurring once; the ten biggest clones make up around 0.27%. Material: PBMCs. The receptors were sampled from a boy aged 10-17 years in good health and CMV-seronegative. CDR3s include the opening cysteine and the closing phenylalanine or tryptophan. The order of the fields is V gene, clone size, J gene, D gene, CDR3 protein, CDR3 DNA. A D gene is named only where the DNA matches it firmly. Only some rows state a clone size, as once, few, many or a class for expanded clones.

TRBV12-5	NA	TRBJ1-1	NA	CASGLVLGGEAFF	TGTGCTAGTGGTTTAGTATTGGGGGGTGAAGCTTTCTTT
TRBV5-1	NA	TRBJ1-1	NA	CASSLAGPTKAFF	TGCGCCAGCAGCTTGGCCGGGCCGACTAAAGCTTTCTTT
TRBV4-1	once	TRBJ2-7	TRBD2	CASSQDFVRSGGAFNLHEQYF	TGCGCCAGCAGCCAAGATTTCGTTAGAAGCGGGGGGGCGTTTAATCTCCACGAGCAGTACTTC
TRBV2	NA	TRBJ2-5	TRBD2	CASSEFGLAGETQYF	TGTGCCAGCAGTGAATTCGGACTAGCGGGAGAGACCCAGTACTTC
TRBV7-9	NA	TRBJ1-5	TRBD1	CASSLTGGGNQPQHF	TGTGCCAGCAGCTTGACAGGGGGAGGCAATCAGCCCCAGCATTTT
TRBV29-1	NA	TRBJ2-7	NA	CSVLGGPYEQYF	TGCAGCGTTTTAGGCGGGCCCTACGAGCAGTACTTC
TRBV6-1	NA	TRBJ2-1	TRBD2	CASSERGNYNEQFF	TGTGCCAGCAGTGAGCGGGGGAACTACAATGAGCAGTTCTTC
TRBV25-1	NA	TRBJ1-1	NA	CASSSKREAFF	TGTGCCAGCAGCAGCAAGCGGGAAGCTTTCTTT
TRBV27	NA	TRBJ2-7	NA	CASSLSPGDRYEQYF	TGTGCCAGCAGTTTATCGCCAGGGGATAGGTACGAGCAGTACTTC
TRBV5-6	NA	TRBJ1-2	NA	CASSSSRSGIGGYTF	TGTGCCAGCAGCTCAAGTAGATCGGGGATCGGTGGCTACACCTTC
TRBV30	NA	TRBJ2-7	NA	CAWSKGTSTAYYYEQYF	TGTGCCTGGAGTAAAGGGACAAGCACCGCGTACTACTACGAGCAGTACTTC
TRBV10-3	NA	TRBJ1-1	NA	CAISRGNTEAFF	TGTGCCATCAGCCGCGGGAACACTGAAGCTTTCTTT
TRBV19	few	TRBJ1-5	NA	CASSVNRVSVNQPQHF	TGTGCCAGTAGTGTCAACAGGGTGTCGGTAAATCAGCCCCAGCATTTT
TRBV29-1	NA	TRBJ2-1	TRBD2	CSVWTSARYNEQFF	TGCAGCGTTTGGACTAGCGCCCGGTACAATGAGCAGTTCTTC
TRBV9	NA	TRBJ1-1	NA	CASSAGVMNTEAFF	TGTGCCAGCAGCGCAGGGGTAATGAACACTGAAGCTTTCTTT
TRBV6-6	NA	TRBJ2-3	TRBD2	CASRVLAGGTDTQYF	TGTGCCAGCAGGGTACTAGCGGGAGGCACAGATACGCAGTATTTT
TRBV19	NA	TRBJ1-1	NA	CASSIRWSPEAFF	TGTGCCAGTAGTATAAGGTGGAGTCCTGAAGCTTTCTTT
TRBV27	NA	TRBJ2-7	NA	CASTLRQETKRSYEQYF	TGTGCCAGCACCTTGCGACAGGAAACCAAACGGTCCTACGAGCAGTACTTC
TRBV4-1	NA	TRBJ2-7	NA	CASSQSGAVNYEQYF	TGCGCCAGCAGCCAATCCGGAGCGGTAAACTACGAGCAGTACTTC
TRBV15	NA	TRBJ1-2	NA	CATSFIKGGNYGYTF	TGTGCCACCAGCTTTATTAAAGGAGGGAACTATGGCTACACCTTC
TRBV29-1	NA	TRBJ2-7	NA	CSVGGLRPELQYEQYF	TGCAGCGTTGGAGGACTAAGACCAGAACTTCAGTACGAGCAGTACTTC
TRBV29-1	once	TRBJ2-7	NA	CSVGGNEQYF	TGCAGCGTTGGAGGGAACGAGCAGTACTTC
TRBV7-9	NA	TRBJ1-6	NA	CASSLGGASDNSPLHF	TGTGCCAGCAGCTTAGGTGGGGCCTCGGATAATTCACCCCTCCACTTT
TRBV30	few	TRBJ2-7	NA	CAWSLGLFYEQYF	TGTGCCTGGTCTTTGGGACTCTTCTACGAGCAGTACTTC
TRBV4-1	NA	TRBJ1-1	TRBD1	CASSQETGTVRGAFF	TGCGCCAGCAGCCAAGAGACTGGGACAGTTCGGGGGGCTTTCTTT
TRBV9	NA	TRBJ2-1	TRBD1	CASSVSGGGYNEQFF	TGTGCCAGCAGCGTCTCAGGGGGCGGGTACAATGAGCAGTTCTTC
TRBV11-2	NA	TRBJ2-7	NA	CASSRSGITYEQYF	TGTGCCAGCAGTCGGTCCGGGATTACCTACGAGCAGTACTTC
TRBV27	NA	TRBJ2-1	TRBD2	CASSSRLAVPYNEQFF	TGTGCCAGCAGTTCCAGACTAGCGGTCCCTTACAATGAGCAGTTCTTC
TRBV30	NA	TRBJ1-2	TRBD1	CAWSAGGCGYTF	TGTGCCTGGAGCGCAGGGGGCTGTGGCTACACCTTC
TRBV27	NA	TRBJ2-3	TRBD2	CASSSLGGLTDTQYF	TGTGCCAGCAGTTCCCTGGGGGGGTTAACAGATACGCAGTATTTT
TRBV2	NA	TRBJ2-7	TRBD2	CASSHGLAGGTSYEQYF	TGTGCCAGCAGTCATGGACTAGCGGGGGGTACCTCCTACGAGCAGTACTTC
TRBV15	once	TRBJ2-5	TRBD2	CATSRALGLAALETQYF	TGTGCCACCAGCAGAGCGCTGGGACTAGCTGCTCTTGAGACCCAGTACTTC
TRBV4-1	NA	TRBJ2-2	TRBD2	CASSRGLAGASPGELFF	TGCGCCAGCAGCCGGGGACTAGCGGGAGCGTCTCCCGGGGAGCTGTTTTTT
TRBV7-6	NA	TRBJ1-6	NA	CASSSRQLNSPLHF	TGTGCCAGCAGCTCAAGACAGCTTAATTCACCCCTCCACTTT
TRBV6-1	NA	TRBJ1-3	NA	CASSGAGGGGNTIYF	TGTGCCAGCAGTGGGGCTGGAGGAGGTGGAAACACCATATATTTT
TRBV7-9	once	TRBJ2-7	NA	CASRTGGVEEQYF	TGTGCCAGCAGAACCGGCGGTGTCGAAGAGCAGTACTTC
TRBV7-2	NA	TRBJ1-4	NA	CASTNPGATNEKLFF	TGTGCCAGCACCAACCCAGGGGCAACTAATGAAAAACTGTTTTTT
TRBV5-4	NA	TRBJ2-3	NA	CASSGDSFSTDTQYF	TGTGCCAGCAGCGGGGACTCCTTTAGCACAGATACGCAGTATTTT
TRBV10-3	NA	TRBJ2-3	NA	CAISESMGSSTDTQYF	TGTGCCATCAGTGAGTCGATGGGCTCTAGCACAGATACGCAGTATTTT
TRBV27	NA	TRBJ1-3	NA	CASSTGESSGNTIYF	TGTGCCAGCAGTACAGGCGAGTCATCTGGAAACACCATATATTTT
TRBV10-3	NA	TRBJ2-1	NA	CAISDSVGLSRRVEQFF	TGTGCCATCAGTGATTCCGTGGGACTCTCCCGACGGGTTGAGCAGTTCTTC
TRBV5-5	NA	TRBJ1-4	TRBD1	CASSLAGGGGEKLFF	TGTGCCAGCAGCTTGGCAGGGGGCGGGGGTGAAAAACTGTTTTTT
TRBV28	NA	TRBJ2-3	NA	CASSFVATDPGSSTDTQYF	TGTGCCAGCAGTTTTGTAGCGACGGACCCGGGATCTAGCACAGATACGCAGTATTTT
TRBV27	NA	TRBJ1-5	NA	CASSDGGSNQPQHF	TGTGCCAGCAGTGATGGGGGCAGCAATCAGCCCCAGCATTTT
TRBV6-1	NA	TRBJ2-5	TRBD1	CASSDYRGRAQETQYF	TGTGCCAGCAGTGACTATAGGGGGCGCGCCCAAGAGACCCAGTACTTC
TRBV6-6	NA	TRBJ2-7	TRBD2	CASSRPTSESSYEQYF	TGTGCCAGCAGCCGACCGACTAGCGAAAGCTCCTACGAGCAGTACTTC